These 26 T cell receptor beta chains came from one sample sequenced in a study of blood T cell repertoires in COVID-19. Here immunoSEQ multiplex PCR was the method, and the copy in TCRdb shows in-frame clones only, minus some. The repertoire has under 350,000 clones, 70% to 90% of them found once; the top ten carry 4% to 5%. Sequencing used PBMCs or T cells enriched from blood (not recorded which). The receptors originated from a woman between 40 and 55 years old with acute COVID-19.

CDR3 nucleotides: TGTGCCAGCAGCTTAAGCCCTAGCGGAGCCGCGAACACCGGGGAGCTGTTTTTT. Its translation is CASSLSPSGAANTGELFF. This chain uses TRBV7-3 with TRBJ2-2; 7 bases are shared with TRBD2. The ends lost 1 base at V and 0 bases at J; junction bases unmatched: 8. CDR3 length equals 18 residues. Germline V gene lookup returns CDR1 SGHTA and CDR2 FQGTGA. Full variable domain (remainder filled in from reference TRBV7-3 and TRBJ2-2): GAGVSQTPSNKVTEKGKYVELRCDPISGHTALYWYRQSLGQGPEFLIYFQGTGAADDSGLPNDRFFAVRPEGSVSTLKIQRTERGDSAVYLCASSLSPSGAANTGELFFGEGSRLTVL.

The CDR3 coding sequence is TGTGCCAGCAGCTTAGGCGTACAGGGGGCAGGAACCTTC. Translating gives CASSLGVQGAGTF. The rearrangement links TRBV11-2 to TRBJ1-2; 9 nucleotides line up with TRBD1. The germline V gene encodes CDR1 SGHAT and CDR2 FQNNGV. With 1 base clipped from V and 14 bases from J, the junction kept 8 bases outside the gene matches. The CDR3 loop spans 13 amino acids.

The CDR3 region is CSVDLQGFPKNIQYF. For the CDR3, the DNA is TGCAGCGTTGACTTACAGGGGTTCCCCAAAAACATTCAGTACTTC. The chain carries TRBV29-1 and TRBJ2-4; TRBD1 aligns across 7 bases. Looked up from germline, CDR1 is SQVTM and CDR2 is ANQGSEA. The CDR3 is 15 residues long. Losses at the gene ends were 3 bases for V and 2 bases for J; bases not matched to a gene: 7.

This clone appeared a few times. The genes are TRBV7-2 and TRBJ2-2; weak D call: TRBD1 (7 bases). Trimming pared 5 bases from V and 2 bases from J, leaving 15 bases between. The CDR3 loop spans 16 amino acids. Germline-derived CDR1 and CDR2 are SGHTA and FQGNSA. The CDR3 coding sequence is TGTGCCAGCAGCCCCCGACAGGGACTTAACACCGGGGAGCTGTTTTTT. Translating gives CASSPRQGLNTGELFF. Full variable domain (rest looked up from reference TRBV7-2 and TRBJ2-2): GAGVSQSPSNKVTEKGKDVELRCDPISGHTALYWYRQSLGQGLEFLIYFQGNSAPDKSGLPSDRFSAERTGGSVSTLTIQRTQQEDSAVYLCASSPRQGLNTGELFFGEGSRLTVL.

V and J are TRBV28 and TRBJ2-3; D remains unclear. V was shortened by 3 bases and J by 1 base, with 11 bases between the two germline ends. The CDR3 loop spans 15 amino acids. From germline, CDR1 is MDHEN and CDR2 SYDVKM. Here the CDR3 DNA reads TGTGCCAGCAGTTTGGTCTACGGTGGCACAGATACGCAGTATTTT. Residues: CASSLVYGGTDTQYF.

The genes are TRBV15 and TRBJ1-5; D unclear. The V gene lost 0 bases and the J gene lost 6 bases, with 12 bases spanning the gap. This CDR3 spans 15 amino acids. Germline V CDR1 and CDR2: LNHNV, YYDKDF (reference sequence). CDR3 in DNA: TGTGCCACCAGCAGAGACTCGGGCGGAGGTCAGCCCCAGCATTTT. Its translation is CATSRDSGGGQPQHF.

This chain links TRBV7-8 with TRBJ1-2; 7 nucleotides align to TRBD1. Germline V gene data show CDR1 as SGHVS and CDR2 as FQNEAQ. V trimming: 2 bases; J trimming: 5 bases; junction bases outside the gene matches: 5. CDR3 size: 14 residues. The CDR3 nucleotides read TGTGCCAGCAGCTTAACAGGGGTTGGGTATGGCTACACCTTC. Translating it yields CASSLTGVGYGYTF.

The CDR3 bases are TGTGCCAGCAGTCCGGACAGGGTGGTCCAGTACTTC. Residues: CASSPDRVVQYF. The chain employs TRBV6-6 and TRBJ2-7, with 8 bases lining up with TRBD1. The CDR3 sequence is 12 residues long. Trimming took 5 bases from V and 10 from J; bases not matched to a gene: 7. Germline V gives CDR1 MNHNY, CDR2 SVGAGI (reference sequence).

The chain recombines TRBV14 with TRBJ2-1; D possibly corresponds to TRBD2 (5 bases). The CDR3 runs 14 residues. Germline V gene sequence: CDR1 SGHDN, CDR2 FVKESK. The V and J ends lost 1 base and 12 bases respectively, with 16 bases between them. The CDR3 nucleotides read TGTGCCAGCAGCCAAGCCGGGATGGCCCCGGGGCAGTTCTTC. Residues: CASSQAGMAPGQFF.

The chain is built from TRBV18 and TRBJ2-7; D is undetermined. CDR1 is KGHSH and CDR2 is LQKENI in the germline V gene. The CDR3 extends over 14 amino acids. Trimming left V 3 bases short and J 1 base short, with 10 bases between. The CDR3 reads CASSPGVGSYEQYF. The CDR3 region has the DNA TGTGCCAGCTCACCGGGCGTCGGTTCCTACGAGCAGTACTTC.

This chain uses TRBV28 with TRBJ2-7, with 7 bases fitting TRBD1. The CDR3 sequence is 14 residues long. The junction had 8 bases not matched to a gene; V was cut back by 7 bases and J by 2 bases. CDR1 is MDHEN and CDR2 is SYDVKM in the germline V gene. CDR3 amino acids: CASNDATGAYEQYF. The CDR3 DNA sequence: TGTGCCAGCAATGACGCCACAGGGGCCTACGAGCAGTACTTC.

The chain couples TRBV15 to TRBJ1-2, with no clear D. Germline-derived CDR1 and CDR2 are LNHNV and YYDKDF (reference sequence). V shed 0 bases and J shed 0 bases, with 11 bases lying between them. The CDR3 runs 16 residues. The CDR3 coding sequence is TGTGCCACCAGCAGAGATCCGGCAGGAACTAACTATGGCTACACCTTC. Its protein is CATSRDPAGTNYGYTF.

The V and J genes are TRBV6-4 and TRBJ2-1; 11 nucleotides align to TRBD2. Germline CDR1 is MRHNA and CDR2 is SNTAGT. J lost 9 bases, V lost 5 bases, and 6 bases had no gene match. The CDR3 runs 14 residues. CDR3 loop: CASSPGLAGSEQFF. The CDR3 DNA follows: TGTGCCAGCAGTCCTGGACTAGCGGGCAGTGAGCAGTTCTTC.

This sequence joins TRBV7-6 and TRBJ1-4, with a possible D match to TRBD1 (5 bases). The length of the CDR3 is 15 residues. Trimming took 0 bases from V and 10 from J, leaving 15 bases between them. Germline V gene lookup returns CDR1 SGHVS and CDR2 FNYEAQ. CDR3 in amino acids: CASSLAQGGLGKLFF. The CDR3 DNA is TGTGCCAGCAGCTTAGCGCAGGGCGGCTTGGGAAAACTGTTTTTT.

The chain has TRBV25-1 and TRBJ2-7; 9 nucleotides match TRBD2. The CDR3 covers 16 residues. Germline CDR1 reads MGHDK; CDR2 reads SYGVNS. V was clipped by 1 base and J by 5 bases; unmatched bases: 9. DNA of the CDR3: TGTGCCAGCAGTGAATCTCTACCAGCGGGAGGCCACGAGCAGTACTTC. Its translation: CASSESLPAGGHEQYF.

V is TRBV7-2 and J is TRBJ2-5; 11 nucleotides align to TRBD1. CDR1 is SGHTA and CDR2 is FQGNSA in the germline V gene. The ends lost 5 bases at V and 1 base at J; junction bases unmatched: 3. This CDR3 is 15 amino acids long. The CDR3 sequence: CASSQDRGRQETQYF. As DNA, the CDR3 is TGTGCCAGCAGCCAGGACAGGGGGCGCCAAGAGACCCAGTACTTC.

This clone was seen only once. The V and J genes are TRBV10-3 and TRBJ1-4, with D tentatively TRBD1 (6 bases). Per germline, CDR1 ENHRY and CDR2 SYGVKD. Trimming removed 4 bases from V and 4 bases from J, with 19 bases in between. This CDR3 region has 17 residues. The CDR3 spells CAISVQGAGASNEKLFF. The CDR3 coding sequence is TGTGCCATCAGTGTCCAAGGGGCAGGGGCCAGTAATGAAAAACTGTTTTTT.

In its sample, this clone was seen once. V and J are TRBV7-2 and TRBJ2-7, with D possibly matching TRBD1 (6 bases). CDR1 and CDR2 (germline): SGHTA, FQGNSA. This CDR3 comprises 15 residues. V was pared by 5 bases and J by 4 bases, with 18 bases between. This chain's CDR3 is CASSPQGSGGYEQYF. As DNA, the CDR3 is TGTGCCAGCAGCCCCCAGGGGTCAGGTGGGTACGAGCAGTACTTC.

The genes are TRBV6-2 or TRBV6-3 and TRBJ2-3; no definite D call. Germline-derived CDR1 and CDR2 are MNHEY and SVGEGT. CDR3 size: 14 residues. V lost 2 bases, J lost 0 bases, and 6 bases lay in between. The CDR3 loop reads CASSYMGSTDTQYF. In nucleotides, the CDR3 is TGTGCCAGCAGTTACATGGGCAGCACAGATACGCAGTATTTT.

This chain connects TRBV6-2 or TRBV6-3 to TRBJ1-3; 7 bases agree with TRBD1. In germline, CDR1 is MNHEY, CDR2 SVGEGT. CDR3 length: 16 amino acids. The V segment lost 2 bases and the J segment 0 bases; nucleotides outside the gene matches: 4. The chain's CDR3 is CASSYTGVYSGNTIYF. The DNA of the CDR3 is TGTGCCAGCAGTTACACAGGGGTCTACTCTGGAAACACCATATATTTT.

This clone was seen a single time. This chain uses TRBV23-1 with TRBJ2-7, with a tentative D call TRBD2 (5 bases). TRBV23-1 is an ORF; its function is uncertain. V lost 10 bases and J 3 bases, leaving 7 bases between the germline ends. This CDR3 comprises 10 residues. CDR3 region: CATLDYEQYF. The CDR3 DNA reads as TGCGCCACACTAGACTACGAGCAGTACTTC.

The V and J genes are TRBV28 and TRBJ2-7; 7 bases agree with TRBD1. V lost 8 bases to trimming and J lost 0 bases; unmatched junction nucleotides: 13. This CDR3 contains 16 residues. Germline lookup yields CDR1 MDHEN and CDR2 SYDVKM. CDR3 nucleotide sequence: TGTGCCAGCGCCCCGGGGACAGCCACCGCCTCCTACGAGCAGTACTTC. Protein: CASAPGTATASYEQYF.

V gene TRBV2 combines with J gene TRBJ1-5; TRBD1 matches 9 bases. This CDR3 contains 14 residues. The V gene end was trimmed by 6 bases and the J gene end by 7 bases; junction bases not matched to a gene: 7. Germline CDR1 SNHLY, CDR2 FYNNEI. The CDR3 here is CASSRDREGQPQHF. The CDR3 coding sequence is TGTGCCAGCAGCCGGGACAGGGAAGGCCAGCCCCAGCATTTT.

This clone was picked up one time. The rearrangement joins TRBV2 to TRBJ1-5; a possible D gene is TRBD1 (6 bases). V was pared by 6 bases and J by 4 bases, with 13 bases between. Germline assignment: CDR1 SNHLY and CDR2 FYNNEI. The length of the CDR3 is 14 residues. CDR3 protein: CASRRGQFNQPQHF. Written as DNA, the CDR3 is TGTGCCAGCAGAAGAGGACAGTTTAATCAGCCCCAGCATTTT.

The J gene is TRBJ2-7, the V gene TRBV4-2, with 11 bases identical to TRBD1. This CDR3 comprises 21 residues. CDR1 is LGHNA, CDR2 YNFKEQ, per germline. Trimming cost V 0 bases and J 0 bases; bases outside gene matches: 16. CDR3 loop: CASSQEPTGTGGFHSSYEQYF. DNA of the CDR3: TGTGCCAGCAGCCAAGAACCAACCGGGACAGGGGGGTTTCACAGCTCCTACGAGCAGTACTTC.

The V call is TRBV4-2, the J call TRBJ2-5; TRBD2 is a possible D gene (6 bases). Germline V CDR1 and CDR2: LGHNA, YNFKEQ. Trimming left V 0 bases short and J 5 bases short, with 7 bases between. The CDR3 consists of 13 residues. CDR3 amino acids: CASSQDGGETQYF. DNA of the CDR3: TGTGCCAGCAGCCAAGATGGAGGGGAGACCCAGTACTTC.